In its sample, the clone carrying this TCR beta chain was seen many times. Its antigen is still unknown. This entry belongs to a study of regulatory T cells in long-lasting Graves disease. The time point was: newly diagnosed GD, antithyroid drugs for less than 3 months. Construction of the TCR library relied on RNA isolated from PBMCs. Study-wide points: Relative to new patients (approximately 1,000), persistent patients exhibited greater sharing of public clonotypes (approximately 3,000).

Germline V gene lookup returns CDR1 SEHNR and CDR2 FQNEAQ (reference sequence). Trimming cost V 5 bases and J 2 bases, with 9 bases left between them. This CDR3 spans 14 amino acids. In building TCR beta libraries, iRepertoire HTBI primers were used together with Arm-PCR of CDR3 regions. Using its own MiXCR run on the multiplex PCR reads, TCRdb lists one record per CDR3 protein. The table has under 500,000 distinct CDR3 sequences, roughly 17% seen once. The data were also submitted as part of a second study, on T cells in Graves' hyperthyroidism and ophthalmopathy.

The clonotype was recovered from a woman aged 25 to 39 with Graves disease. The starting material was peripheral blood mononuclear cells (PBMCs), obtained at new diagnosis, from a patient treated with antithyroid drugs. V usage is TRBV7-9 and J usage is TRBJ2-2; the D is unclear. The CDR3, as DNA: TGTGCCAGCAGCCACCGGGTTAACACCGGGGAGCTGTTTTTT. Protein: CASSHRVNTGELFF.